A single T cell receptor (beta chain) is shown here with its context. The data originate from a study of molecular identifiers for immune sequencing clone quantification. From the PCR reads, TCRdb called clonotypes with MiXCR, one entry per CDR3 protein. The sample has approximately 550,000 distinct CDR3 sequences; around 25% are singletons. Material for sequencing was naive CD8+ T cells from blood, with Jurkat cell RNA spiked in. Documented subset: FACS-sorted CD8+CD4-CCR7+CD45RA+ naive T cells. This receptor was obtained from a human donor in good health. Some libraries in this study had Jurkat cell RNA spiked in.

This CDR3 is CASSDRGGGASNEQFF. The CDR3 DNA reads TGTGCCAGCAGTGACCGAGGCGGGGGGGCCAGTAATGAGCAGTTCTTC. The chain has TRBV2 and TRBJ2-1, with 9 bases identical to TRBD2. The CDR3 is made up of 16 amino acids. Trimming at V came to 3 bases and at J to 7 bases, leaving 10 bases not matched to a gene. CDR1 SNHLY and CDR2 FYNNEI come from the germline V gene.